The entry below describes one TCR beta chain. Its antigen is as yet unknown. The method was immunoSEQ multiplex PCR; TCRdb's version includes in-frame clones alone and lacks a portion of them. This table has approximately 58,000 clones, roughly 77% appearing once. This entry belongs to a study of OX40 agonist ivuxolimab in advanced cancers. Study as a whole: The group had a mean age of about 65 years, ranged from 23 to 79, and was approximately 81% male.

With autoimmune disease history or systemic immunosuppression, patients were excluded. Study findings and constraints: At 0.1 to 3.0 mg/kg and by week 6, CD4+ and CD8+ T cells in the blood had expanded clonally.

CDR1 SGHDN and CDR2 FVKESK come from the germline V gene. The CDR3 runs to 13 residues. V was trimmed by 0 bases and J by 9 bases, leaving 12 bases between them. Sequenced material: CD4+ or CD8+ T cells sorted from blood, taken in a trial of the OX40 agonist ivuxolimab. The TCR was taken from an adult with an advanced solid tumor such as melanoma, head and neck, liver or kidney cancer. The chain combines TRBV14 with TRBJ2-7; D is unclear. The CDR3 region is CASSQERQAGQYF. CDR3 DNA sequence: TGTGCCAGCAGCCAAGAGAGGCAGGCCGGGCAGTACTTC.